This T cell receptor beta chain comes out of a study of Graves' ophthalmopathy and Graves' hyperthyroidism. As concerns this clonotype: The antigen is unknown.

In donors with ophthalmopathy, activity was moderate-to-severe, with CAS ≥3, NOSPECS ≥4 and duration under 3 months. Physicians reached a diagnosis by relying on clinical symptoms, serum thyroxine, TRAb, thyroid ultrasound and orbital computed tomography. RNA transcripts were the template, and TCR beta CDR3 regions were amplified from them. HTBI primers primed a first-round RT-PCR, and a second-round multiplex PCR followed. TCRdb re-analysed the multiplex PCR reads in MiXCR, keeping a single row per CDR3 protein. In the table there are 650,000 to 900,000 distinct CDR3 sequences, approximately 40% of which are singletons. Germline CDR1 is MGHDK and CDR2 is SYGVNS. This CDR3 is built from 16 residues. V lost 5 bases to trimming and J lost 4 bases; unmatched junction nucleotides: 8. Overall study findings and caveats: Progression of ophthalmopathy was predicted by the model with about 67% sensitivity and 72% to 85% specificity. Stable hyperthyroidism and ophthalmopathy were told apart by a 13-signature model, which achieved around 88% sensitivity and approximately 81% specificity.

Sequencing was carried out using peripheral blood. The chain recombines TRBV25-1 with TRBJ2-2; 9 bases are shared with TRBD1. The TCR was taken from an adult man with Graves' ophthalmopathy. The CDR3 DNA is TGTGCCAGCAGTTACTCGAAGGGACAGGGCACCGGGGAGCTGTTTTTT. This codes for CASSYSKGQGTGELFF.